The source of this T cell receptor (beta chain) is a study of control samples from healthy donors and cancer patients. Only in-frame clones appear in the TCRdb table, and some are missing; sequencing was by immunoSEQ multiplex PCR. The sample holds 110,000 or so clones, approximately 90% seen once. CDR1 WNHNN and CDR2 SYGVQD come from the germline V gene (reference sequence). CDR3 length: 13 amino acids. The V and J ends lost 5 bases and 1 base respectively, with 8 bases between them. This clone appeared once. Source material: blood. This TCR came from a woman between 45 and 60 years old in good health. This rearrangement joins TRBV10-1 to TRBJ1-1; the D is unclear. The CDR3 loop is CASSQTGNTEAFF. As DNA, the CDR3 is TGCGCCAGCAGTCAGACGGGGAACACTGAAGCTTTCTTT.